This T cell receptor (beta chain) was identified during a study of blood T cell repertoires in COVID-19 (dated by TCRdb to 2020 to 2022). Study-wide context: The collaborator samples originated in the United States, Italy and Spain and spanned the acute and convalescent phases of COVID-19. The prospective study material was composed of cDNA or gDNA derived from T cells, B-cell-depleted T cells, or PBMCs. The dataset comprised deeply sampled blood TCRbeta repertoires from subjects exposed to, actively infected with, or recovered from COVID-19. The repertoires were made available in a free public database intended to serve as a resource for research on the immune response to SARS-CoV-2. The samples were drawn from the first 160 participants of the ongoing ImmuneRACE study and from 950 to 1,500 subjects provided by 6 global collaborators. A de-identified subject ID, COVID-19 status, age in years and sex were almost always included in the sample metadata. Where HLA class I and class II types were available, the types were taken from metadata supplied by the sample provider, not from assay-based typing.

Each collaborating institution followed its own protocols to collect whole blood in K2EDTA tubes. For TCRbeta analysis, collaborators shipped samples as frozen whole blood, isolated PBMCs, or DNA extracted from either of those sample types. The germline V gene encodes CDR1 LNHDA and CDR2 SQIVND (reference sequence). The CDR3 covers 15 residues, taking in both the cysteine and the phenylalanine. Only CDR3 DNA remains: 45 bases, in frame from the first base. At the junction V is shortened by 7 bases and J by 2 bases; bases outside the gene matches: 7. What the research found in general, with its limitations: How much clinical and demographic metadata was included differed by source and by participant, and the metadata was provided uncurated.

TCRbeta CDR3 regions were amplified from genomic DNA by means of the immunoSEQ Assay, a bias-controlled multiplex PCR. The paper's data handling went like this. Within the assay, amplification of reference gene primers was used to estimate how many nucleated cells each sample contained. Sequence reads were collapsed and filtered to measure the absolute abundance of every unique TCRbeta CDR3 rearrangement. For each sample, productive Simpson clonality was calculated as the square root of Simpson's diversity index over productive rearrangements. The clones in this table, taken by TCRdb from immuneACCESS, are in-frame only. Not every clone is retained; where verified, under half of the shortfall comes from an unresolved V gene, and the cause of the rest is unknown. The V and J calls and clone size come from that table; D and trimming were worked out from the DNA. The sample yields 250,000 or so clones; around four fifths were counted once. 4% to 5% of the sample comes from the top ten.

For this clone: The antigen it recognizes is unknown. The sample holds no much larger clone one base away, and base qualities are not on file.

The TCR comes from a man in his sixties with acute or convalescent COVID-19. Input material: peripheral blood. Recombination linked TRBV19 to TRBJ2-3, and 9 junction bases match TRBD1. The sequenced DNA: TGTGCCAGTAAGGACAGGGGACGCCTCACAGATACGCAGTATTTT. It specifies CASKDRGRLTDTQYF. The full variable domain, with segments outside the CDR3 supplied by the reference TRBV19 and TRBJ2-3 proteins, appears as DGGITQSPKYLFRKEGQNVTLSCEQNLNHDAMYWYRQDPGQGLRLIYYSQIVNDFQKGDIAEGYSVSREKKESFPLTVTSAQKNPTAFYLCASKDRGRLTDTQYFGPGTRLTVL.